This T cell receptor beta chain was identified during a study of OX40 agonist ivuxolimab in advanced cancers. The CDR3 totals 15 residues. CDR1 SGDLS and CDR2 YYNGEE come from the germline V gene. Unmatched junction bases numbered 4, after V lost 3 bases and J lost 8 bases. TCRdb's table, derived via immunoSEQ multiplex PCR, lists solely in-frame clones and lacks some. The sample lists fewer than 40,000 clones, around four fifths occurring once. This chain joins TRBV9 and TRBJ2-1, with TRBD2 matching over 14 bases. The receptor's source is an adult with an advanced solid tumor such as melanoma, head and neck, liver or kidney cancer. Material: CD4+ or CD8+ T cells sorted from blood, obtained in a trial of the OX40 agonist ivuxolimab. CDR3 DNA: TGTGCCAGCAGCGGACTAGCGGGAGGGCCCGATGAGCAGTTCTTC. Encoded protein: CASSGLAGGPDEQFF.